These 10 T cell receptor beta chains came from one sample sequenced in a study of blood T cell repertoires in COVID-19. Sequencing used immunoSEQ multiplex PCR; TCRdb keeps in-frame clones, though not all of them. The sample lists roughly 200,000 clones, 86% occurring once. The sample taken for sequencing was PBMCs or T cells enriched from blood (not recorded which). The receptors originated from a woman in her twenties or thirties who had been exposed to COVID-19.

V and J are TRBV5-6 and TRBJ2-1; possibly TRBD1 for D (5 bases). V was clipped by 0 bases and J by 10 bases, with 23 bases between them. Germline-derived CDR1 and CDR2 are SGHDT and YYEEEE. The CDR3 has 17 amino acids. The CDR3 DNA reads as TGTGCCAGCAGCTTGGAGGTCATTAGGGGCGCCGCTGGGGAGCAGTTCTTC. It encodes CASSLEVIRGAAGEQFF.

The chain recombines TRBV5-6 with TRBJ1-4; 8 nucleotides agree with TRBD1. V gave up 0 bases and J gave up 6 bases; unmatched junction bases: 7. The CDR3 length is 16 residues. Germline CDR1 SGHDT, CDR2 YYEEEE. CDR3 protein: CASSLGLTGADEKLFF. CDR3 in DNA: TGTGCCAGCAGCTTGGGGTTGACAGGGGCTGATGAAAAACTGTTTTTT.

The rearrangement joins TRBV9 to TRBJ2-2; 8 nucleotides align to TRBD2. Trimming cost V 2 bases and J 5 bases; bases outside gene matches: 5. This CDR3 region has 15 residues. Germline lookup yields CDR1 SGDLS and CDR2 YYNGEE. Here the CDR3 reads CASSVGGGITGELFF. The CDR3 DNA reads as TGTGCCAGCAGCGTTGGCGGGGGGATTACCGGGGAGCTGTTTTTT.

V and J are TRBV27 and TRBJ1-2; no reliable D call. Germline CDR1 is MNHEY and CDR2 is SMNVEV (reference sequence). With 6 bases removed from V and 1 base from J, the gap between germline ends came to 12 bases. There are 14 residues in the CDR3. The CDR3 reads CASSPVSGNYGYTF. The CDR3 DNA is TGTGCCAGCAGCCCTGTATCGGGTAACTATGGCTACACCTTC.

The V and J genes are TRBV24-1 and TRBJ1-1; TRBD1 agrees at 9 bases. The CDR3 covers 17 residues. The J segment lost 2 bases and the V segment lost 2 bases, leaving 8 bases of the junction unmatched. Per the germline V gene, CDR1 is KGHDR and CDR2 is SFDVKD. CDR3 coding DNA: TGTGCCACCAGTGATTCCCGACCGGGACAGGGAAACACTGAAGCTTTCTTT. Amino acid sequence: CATSDSRPGQGNTEAFF.

This rearrangement joins TRBV5-1 to TRBJ2-3, with 9 bases matching TRBD1. CDR1 is SGHRS and CDR2 is YFSETQ in the germline V gene. The CDR3 sequence is 17 residues long. J lost 3 bases, V lost 2 bases, and 10 bases had no gene match. For the CDR3, the DNA is TGCGCCAGCAGCTTTTTCGGGGCGGGACAGGGTACAGATACGCAGTATTTT. The encoded protein is CASSFFGAGQGTDTQYF.

V gene TRBV30 combines with J gene TRBJ1-2; no clear D. The CDR3 runs to 13 residues. Trimming took 0 bases from V and 5 from J, leaving 10 bases between them. The germline gives CDR1 GTSNPN, CDR2 SVGIG (reference sequence). The CDR3 sequence is CAWSVPGEYGYTF. CDR3 DNA sequence: TGTGCCTGGAGTGTACCCGGGGAGTATGGCTACACCTTC.

This clone was counted only a few times. A read error may account for a junction end that differs from germline. V is TRBV27 and J is TRBJ1-1; TRBD1 might be the D (5 bases). This CDR3 comprises 14 residues. Germline V lookup: CDR1 MNHEY, CDR2 SMNVEV (reference sequence). For the CDR3, the DNA is TGTGCCAGCAGTCAACAAGAGCGCCGGGGGGTCGGAGTCTTT. Translated: CASSQQERRGVGVF.

About this clone: The sample carries other DNA sequences with the same CDR3. V is TRBV18 and J is TRBJ1-2; D gene ambiguous. The CDR3 loop spans 12 amino acids. Germline V lookup: CDR1 KGHSH, CDR2 LQKENI. Trimming stripped 0 bases from V and 8 bases from J, with 7 bases between. The CDR3 DNA is TGTGCCAGCTCACCACCCGGCGGCGGCTACACCTTC. Amino acids: CASSPPGGGYTF.

The chain links TRBV29-1 to TRBJ1-1; D is undetermined. The CDR3 is made up of 13 amino acids. The germline V gene has CDR1 SQVTM and CDR2 ANQGSEA. The V and J ends lost 2 bases and 0 bases respectively, with 7 bases between them. CDR3 in DNA: TGCAGCGTTGAAATGGGCATGAACACTGAAGCTTTCTTT. Protein sequence: CSVEMGMNTEAFF.